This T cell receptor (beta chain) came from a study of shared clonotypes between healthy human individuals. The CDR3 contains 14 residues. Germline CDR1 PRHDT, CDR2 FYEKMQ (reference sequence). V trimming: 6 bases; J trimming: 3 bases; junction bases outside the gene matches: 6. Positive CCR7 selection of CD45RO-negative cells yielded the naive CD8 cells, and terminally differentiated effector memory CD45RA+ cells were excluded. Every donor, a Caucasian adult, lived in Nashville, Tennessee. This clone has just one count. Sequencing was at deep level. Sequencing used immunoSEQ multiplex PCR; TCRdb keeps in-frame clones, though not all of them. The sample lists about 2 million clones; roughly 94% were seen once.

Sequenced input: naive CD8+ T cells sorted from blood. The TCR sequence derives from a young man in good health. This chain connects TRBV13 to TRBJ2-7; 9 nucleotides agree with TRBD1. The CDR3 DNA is TGTGCCAGCAGTTGGGACAGGGCAAACTACGAGCAGTACTTC. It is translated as CASSWDRANYEQYF.